A single sample is the source of the 32 T cell receptor beta chains below, sequenced in a study of blood T cells in healthy people across ages. A second about 7 to 11 cycle PCR used barcoded and J-beta primers. A single record per CDR3 protein comes from TCRdb applying MiXCR to the 5' RACE reads. The table includes hundreds of thousands of distinct CDR3 sequences, roughly 58% detected once. The source material was blood. The receptors shown here come from a man in his fifties or sixties in good health.

This sequence joins TRBV18 and TRBJ2-5, with D tentatively TRBD1 (6 bases). V shed 0 bases and J shed 2 bases, with 13 bases lying between them. The CDR3 sequence is 16 residues long. CDR1 and CDR2 (germline): KGHSH, LQKENI. CDR3 in amino acids: CASSPPSGHLQETQYF. In DNA form, the CDR3 reads TGTGCCAGCTCACCACCTTCGGGACACTTGCAAGAGACCCAGTACTTC.

The chain links TRBV5-1 to TRBJ2-7; 9 nucleotides agree with TRBD1. Germline lookup yields CDR1 SGHRS and CDR2 YFSETQ. CDR3 length: 15 residues. V lost 3 bases and J lost 0; bases outside the gene matches: 4. CDR3: CASSWGQGSSYEQYF. The CDR3 DNA reads as TGCGCCAGCAGCTGGGGACAGGGAAGCTCCTACGAGCAGTACTTC.

The rearrangement uses TRBV5-1 and TRBJ2-1; 8 bases agree with TRBD1. Germline V gene sequence: CDR1 SGHRS, CDR2 YFSETQ. V shed 4 bases and J 5 bases; nucleotides not matched to a gene: 8. The CDR3 is 15 residues long. Written as DNA, the CDR3 is TGCGCCAGCAGCAGAGGACAGGGCGGCCACAATGAGCAGTTCTTC. It yields the protein CASSRGQGGHNEQFF.

The chain couples TRBV10-3 to TRBJ1-2, with 9 bases identical to TRBD1. The germline V gene has CDR1 ENHRY and CDR2 SYGVKD. Trimming cost V 11 bases and J 7 bases; bases outside gene matches: 8. This CDR3 has 12 residues. The CDR3 protein is CAHWDRDTGYTF. The CDR3 DNA reads as TGTGCCCACTGGGACAGGGACACTGGCTACACCTTC.

The rearrangement links TRBV11-2 to TRBJ2-4; 7 nucleotides align to TRBD1. Judging by the DNA end, TRBJ2-7 fits better; the J call may be wrong. The length of the CDR3 is 14 residues. The germline V gene encodes CDR1 SGHAT and CDR2 FQNNGV. The CDR3 DNA follows: TGTGCCAGCAGCTCGAACAGGGGTAGCTACGAGCAGTACTTC. This sequence encodes CASSSNRGSYEQYF.

This rearrangement joins TRBV29-1 to TRBJ2-7, with no clear D. The CDR3 runs to 13 residues. Trimming took off 2 bases at V and 1 base at J, with 9 bases between the two ends. CDR1 is SQVTM, CDR2 ANQGSEA, per germline. Here the CDR3 DNA reads TGCAGCGTTGAATGGGCCCTTTCCTACGAGCAGTACTTC. The encoded protein is CSVEWALSYEQYF.

In its sample, this clonotype was seen a few times. The chain joins TRBV4-1 to TRBJ1-1; no firm D call. The CDR3 runs to 13 residues. With 4 bases removed from V and 11 bases from J, the gap between germline ends came to 17 bases. The germline gives CDR1 MGHRA, CDR2 YSYEKL. In DNA form, the CDR3 reads TGCGCCAGCAGCCTAAACGGCGTCTCTCCGGCTTTCTTT. It is translated as CASSLNGVSPAFF.

This clonotype has only a few counts. The V and J genes are TRBV5-1 and TRBJ1-2, with a weak D call TRBD1 (6 bases). The germline CDR1 and CDR2 sequences are SGHRS and YFSETQ. This CDR3 has 17 amino acids. V lost 0 bases, J lost 1 base, and 16 bases lay in between. Here the CDR3 reads CASSLVQGTNVNYGYTF. The DNA for the CDR3 is TGCGCCAGCAGCTTGGTACAGGGAACAAACGTTAACTATGGCTACACCTTC.

This chain uses TRBV29-1 with TRBJ1-2; possibly TRBD1 for D (5 bases). The CDR3 runs 13 residues. The germline V gene has CDR1 SQVTM and CDR2 ANQGSEA. Trimming took 4 bases from V and 5 from J, leaving 14 bases between them. The CDR3 sequence is CSVGESQGYGYTF. In DNA, the CDR3 is TGCAGCGTTGGAGAATCCCAGGGATATGGCTACACCTTC.

V is TRBV4-2 and J is TRBJ2-5, with D hard to call. The V end was cut by 0 bases, the J end by 4 bases, with 18 bases between. There are 17 residues in the CDR3. CDR1 and CDR2 from the germline V gene are LGHNA and YNFKEQ. The CDR3 here is CASSQDQSAGWGETQYF. CDR3 bases: TGTGCCAGCAGCCAAGATCAGTCGGCCGGGTGGGGAGAGACCCAGTACTTC.

CDR3: CAISAASGGVGEQYF. In nucleotides, the CDR3 is TGTGCCATCAGTGCGGCTAGCGGGGGGGTTGGTGAGCAGTACTTC. The chain is built from TRBV10-3 and TRBJ2-7, with 12 bases aligning to TRBD2. The CDR3 is 15 residues long. Germline V lookup: CDR1 ENHRY, CDR2 SYGVKD. V shed 4 bases and J 7 bases; nucleotides not matched to a gene: 8.

The chain couples TRBV11-2 to TRBJ2-3; 7 bases map to TRBD2. The CDR3 has 15 amino acids. The germline V gene encodes CDR1 SGHAT and CDR2 FQNNGV. The V gene end was trimmed by 5 bases and the J gene end by 6 bases; junction bases not matched to a gene: 11. The CDR3 coding sequence is TGTGCCAGCAGCCCGTGGCTAGCGGCCGTGGATACGCAGTATTTT. The encoded protein is CASSPWLAAVDTQYF.

This clonotype showed up just a few times. One junction end disagrees with the germline gene, perhaps due to a read error. The V and J genes are TRBV6-4 and TRBJ1-6; 7 nucleotides align to TRBD1. Germline V CDR1 and CDR2: MRHNA, SNTAGT. The CDR3 loop spans 15 amino acids. The CDR3 DNA reads TGTACCAGCAGCGAACAGGGGACGGGTAATTCACCCCTCCACTTT. This sequence encodes CTSSEQGTGNSPLHF.

This clonotype was observed a handful of times. The chain employs TRBV5-6 and TRBJ2-7; 9 bases are a match to TRBD1. This CDR3 has 15 residues. CDR1 and CDR2 from the germline V gene are SGHDT and YYEEEE. Trimming removed 6 bases from V and 3 bases from J; junction bases left unmatched: 10. CDR3 region: CASISLGQGSYEQYF. The CDR3 region has the DNA TGTGCCAGCATCTCCCTAGGACAGGGGAGCTACGAGCAGTACTTC.

This clonotype has a handful of counts. This chain connects TRBV3-1 to TRBJ1-2; possible D gene TRBD1, 5 bases. This CDR3 has 15 amino acids. V was shortened by 0 bases and J by 4 bases, with 12 bases between the two germline ends. Germline V gene data show CDR1 as LGHDT and CDR2 as YNNKEL (reference sequence). The CDR3: CASSQDHQGGYGYTF. Here the CDR3 DNA reads TGTGCCAGCAGCCAAGATCACCAGGGCGGCTATGGCTACACCTTC.

This clonotype has more than one count but fewer than ten. The chain recombines TRBV5-1 with TRBJ2-7; 11 bases line up with TRBD1. Trimming cost V 5 bases and J 1 base; bases outside gene matches: 5. CDR3 length: 15 residues. The germline V gene encodes CDR1 SGHRS and CDR2 YFSETQ. This chain's CDR3 is CASSAGQGASYEQYF. For the CDR3, the DNA is TGCGCCAGCAGTGCCGGACAGGGGGCTTCCTACGAGCAGTACTTC.

This sequence joins TRBV12-3 or TRBV12-4 and TRBJ2-1; TRBD2 might be the D (6 bases). Trimming stripped 3 bases from V and 7 bases from J, with 16 bases between. This CDR3 has 15 amino acids. The CDR3 nucleotides are TGTGCCAGCAGTTTCTCTGGGCCCCGGGAGAATGAGCAGTTCTTC. Protein: CASSFSGPRENEQFF.

The chain links TRBV5-1 to TRBJ1-2, with 7 bases that match TRBD1. CDR1 is SGHRS and CDR2 is YFSETQ in the germline V gene. Germline trimming cut 4 bases from V and 4 bases from J; bases unmatched to any gene: 10. The CDR3 loop spans 15 amino acids. This CDR3 reads CASSRAEQGSYGYTF. The CDR3 region has the DNA TGCGCCAGCAGCCGCGCCGAACAGGGGAGCTATGGCTACACCTTC.

The chain uses TRBV19 and TRBJ2-7; a weak D match, TRBD1 (5 bases). CDR1 and CDR2 (germline): LNHDA, SQIVND (reference sequence). The CDR3 is 15 residues long. Trimming stripped 3 bases from V and 0 bases from J, with 12 bases between. CDR3 sequence reads: CASSMGPDSSYEQYF. The CDR3 region has the DNA TGTGCCAGTAGTATGGGGCCGGATAGCTCCTACGAGCAGTACTTC.

The V and J genes are TRBV29-1 and TRBJ2-2, with TRBD2 matching over 14 bases. Germline V gene lookup returns CDR1 SQVTM and CDR2 ANQGSEA. The ends lost 6 bases at V and 2 bases at J; junction bases unmatched: 2. The CDR3 has 15 residues. The CDR3 reads CSVTSGGANTGELFF. The CDR3 bases are TGCAGCGTGACTAGCGGGGGGGCCAACACCGGGGAGCTGTTTTTT.

V gene TRBV20-1 combines with J gene TRBJ2-4, with 8 bases lining up with TRBD1. CDR1 is DFQATT and CDR2 is SNEGSKA in the germline V gene (reference sequence). V shed 4 bases, J shed 5 bases, and the junction held 10 bases outside the gene matches. CDR3 length: 15 residues. The CDR3 sequence is CSAIYWTGIENIQYF. The CDR3 DNA sequence: TGCAGTGCTATCTATTGGACAGGGATTGAAAACATTCAGTACTTC.

The V call is TRBV12-3 or TRBV12-4, the J call TRBJ2-3; the match to TRBD2 covers 7 bases. The CDR3 contains 14 residues. The trim removed 5 bases at V and 3 bases at J, leaving 5 bases unmatched. The CDR3 sequence: CASSGLGPTDTQYF. The CDR3 nucleotides are TGTGCCAGCAGTGGACTAGGACCTACAGATACGCAGTATTTT.

V gene TRBV20-1 combines with J gene TRBJ2-2, with D maybe TRBD2 (6 bases). In germline, CDR1 is DFQATT, CDR2 SNEGSKA (reference sequence). CDR3 length: 15 residues. V lost 1 base and J lost 1, with 10 bases in between. The CDR3 loop is CSARGGSGNTGELFF. The CDR3 DNA reads as TGCAGTGCTAGAGGAGGTAGCGGGAACACCGGGGAGCTGTTTTTT.

This sequence joins TRBV7-8 and TRBJ2-6, with a tentative D call TRBD1 (5 bases). The CDR3 is made up of 18 amino acids. CDR1 SGHVS and CDR2 FQNEAQ come from the germline V gene. The V and J ends lost 2 bases and 4 bases respectively, with 18 bases between them. Here the CDR3 DNA reads TGTGCCAGCAGCTTAATGCCTGGGGCACTATCCGGGGCCAACGTCCTGACTTTC. Its protein is CASSLMPGALSGANVLTF.

This clonotype showed up just a few times. The chain couples TRBV7-9 to TRBJ2-5; no clear D gene. Germline V gives CDR1 SEHNR, CDR2 FQNEAQ (reference sequence). Trimming left V 5 bases short and J 5 bases short, with 12 bases between. The CDR3 contains 13 residues. The CDR3 region is CASSPSPKETQYF. CDR3 bases: TGTGCCAGCAGCCCAAGCCCAAAGGAGACCCAGTACTTC. Drawing the rest from reference TRBV7-9 and TRBJ2-5, the complete variable domain is DTGVSQNPRHKITKRGQNVTFRCDPISEHNRLYWYRQTLGQGPEFLTYFQNEAQLEKSRLLSDRFSAERPKGSFSTLEIQRTEQGDSAMYLCASSPSPKETQYFGPGTRLLVL.

The chain carries TRBV7-8 and TRBJ1-1; D is undetermined. The CDR3 totals 14 residues. The V and J ends lost 8 bases and 5 bases respectively, with 18 bases between them. The germline V gene encodes CDR1 SGHVS and CDR2 FQNEAQ. CDR3 sequence reads: CASYARAMGTEAFF. The DNA for the CDR3 is TGTGCCAGCTATGCCCGGGCGATGGGGACTGAAGCTTTCTTT.

The rearrangement uses TRBV9 and TRBJ2-3, with 9 nucleotides matching TRBD1. J was trimmed by 0 bases and V by 3 bases; bases with no gene match: 8. The CDR3 contains 17 residues. From germline, CDR1 is SGDLS and CDR2 YYNGEE. The CDR3: CASSARGGTGSTDTQYF. CDR3 in DNA: TGTGCCAGCAGCGCGCGGGGCGGGACAGGGAGCACAGATACGCAGTATTTT.

V usage is TRBV6-6 and J usage is TRBJ2-5; 7 nucleotides match TRBD1. The CDR3 has 16 amino acids. V shed 5 bases, J shed 2 bases, and the junction held 11 bases outside the gene matches. Per germline, CDR1 MNHNY and CDR2 SVGAGI (reference sequence). The CDR3 DNA reads as TGTGCCAGCAGTGATCACAGGGGCGTAGGGCAAGAGACCCAGTACTTC. Translation gives CASSDHRGVGQETQYF.

This clonotype occurred a few times. A read error may produce the germline difference seen at one junction end. V and J are TRBV6-1 and TRBJ1-2; TRBD1 is a possible D gene (5 bases). Per the germline V gene, CDR1 is MNHNS and CDR2 is SASEGT. There are 16 residues in the CDR3. The CDR3 coding sequence is TGTGCCAGCCGTGAACGGGACGTTTCCTTTAACTATGGCTACACCTTC. Translating gives CASRERDVSFNYGYTF.

The chain employs TRBV3-1 and TRBJ2-3; D perhaps matches TRBD2 (6 bases). The CDR3 runs 13 residues. Germline V gene sequence: CDR1 LGHDT, CDR2 YNNKEL (reference sequence). Trimming took off 5 bases at V and 9 bases at J, with 15 bases between the two ends. The CDR3 loop reads CASSYGDSGTQYF. The CDR3 DNA sequence: TGTGCCAGCAGCTACGGGGACTCGGGAACGCAGTATTTT.

This clonotype has ten or more counts. This chain uses TRBV6-1 with TRBJ2-7, with a tentative D call TRBD2 (5 bases). Germline CDR1 and CDR2: MNHNS and SASEGT. The V end was cut by 8 bases, the J end by 1 base, with 15 bases between. The CDR3 contains 14 residues. CDR3: CASAPFGVSYEQYF. The CDR3 region has the DNA TGTGCCAGCGCCCCGTTCGGGGTTTCCTACGAGCAGTACTTC.

This clonotype has a handful of counts. The rearrangement uses TRBV5-1 and TRBJ2-5; D might be TRBD1 or TRBD2, each matching 5 bases. Germline CDR1 and CDR2: SGHRS and YFSETQ. The CDR3 runs 13 residues. V was cut by 5 bases and J by 5 bases, with 13 bases left in between. CDR3 in amino acids: CASRRGEGETQYF. For the CDR3, the DNA is TGCGCCAGCAGGAGGGGCGAAGGGGAGACCCAGTACTTC.